A selection of T cell receptor beta chains follows, all from one sample in a study of blood T cell repertoires in COVID-19. Only in-frame clones appear in the TCRdb table, and some are missing; sequencing was by immunoSEQ multiplex PCR. Of tens of thousands of clones in the sample, 80% were seen once. The sample was peripheral blood. Every receptor here comes from a woman aged 80 or over with acute or convalescent COVID-19. Each CDR3 is given with its conserved first and last residue. Fields, in order: J gene, V gene, clone size, D gene, CDR3 DNA, CDR3 protein. D genes are given only for firm matches. Clone size is shown for a subset of rows, as once, few, many or a class of expanded clone.

>TRBJ2-2|TRBV5-1|-|-
TGCGCCAGCAGCTTGTTCCTAGCGAACACCGGGGAGCTGTTTTTT
CASSLFLANTGELFF
>TRBJ2-3|TRBV2|-|TRBD2
TGTGCCGGAAATCCGGGACTAGCGGCGGATACGCAGTATTTT
CAGNPGLAADTQYF
>TRBJ1-1|TRBV5-1|-|TRBD1
TGCGCCAGCAGCTCCGGACAGGGGGGCACTGAAGCTTTCTTT
CASSSGQGGTEAFF
>TRBJ2-2|TRBV7-6|-|-
TGTGCCAGCAGCTTAGGTCTTGGGCGTGGCACCGGGGAGCTGTTTTTT
CASSLGLGRGTGELFF
>TRBJ2-5|TRBV13|-|TRBD2
TGTGCCAGCAGCTCGAAAACTAGCGGGAGGGCCTCAGAGACCCAGTACTTC
CASSSKTSGRASETQYF
>TRBJ1-4|TRBV2|-|-
TGTGCCAGCACCCCGAGCCCTTTGGCTAATGAAAAACTGTTTTTT
CASTPSPLANEKLFF
>TRBJ1-1|TRBV4-1|-|-
TGCGCCAGCAGCTTGTCGGGTCTCGCGGGCGGAGCCAAGGGAAACACTGAAGCTTTCTTT
CASSLSGLAGGAKGNTEAFF
>TRBJ1-1|TRBV5-1|-|TRBD1
TGCGCCAGCAGCTATACACAGGGGGCGTTTAACACTGAAGCTTTCTTT
CASSYTQGAFNTEAFF
>TRBJ2-1|TRBV11-2|-|-
TGTGCCAGCAGCTCACCGGGACAAGTTCCGTTAGATGAGCAGTTCTTC
CASSSPGQVPLDEQFF
>TRBJ2-5|TRBV9|-|TRBD2
TGTGCCAGCAGCCCTCGAGCGGGAGAAGAGACCCAGTACTTC
CASSPRAGEETQYF
>TRBJ2-1|TRBV5-1|few|TRBD1
TGCGCCAGCAGCTTGGGGGGACAGGCAACTCACAATGAGCAGTTCTTC
CASSLGGQATHNEQFF
>TRBJ1-2|TRBV5-5|-|TRBD1
TGTGCCAGCAGCTTGGGACCGGGACAGAACTATGGCTACACCTTC
CASSLGPGQNYGYTF
>TRBJ1-2|TRBV12-5|few|-
TGTGCTAGTGGTGAAGGGGCCTCGGCTAGCTACACCTTC
CASGEGASASYTF
>TRBJ1-2|TRBV6-5|-|TRBD1
TGTGCCAGCAGGCAGACAGGGGCTAACTATGGCTACACCTTC
CASRQTGANYGYTF
>TRBJ1-2|TRBV19|-|-
TGTGCCAGTAGTATCAACGGGGGAGCCTATGGCTACACCTTC
CASSINGGAYGYTF
>TRBJ2-7|TRBV5-1|-|TRBD2
TGCGCCAGCAGCTTTGGGACGGCCGGGACTAGCGGGGGGGCTCGATACGAGCAGTACTTC
CASSFGTAGTSGGARYEQYF
>TRBJ1-1|TRBV18|-|-
TGTGCCAGCTCACCGAACACGCTGAACACTGAAGCTTTCTTT
CASSPNTLNTEAFF
>TRBJ2-1|TRBV5-4|once|TRBD2
TGTGCCAGCAGCTTGGGGGGGACTAACTTAAATGAGCAGTTCTTC
CASSLGGTNLNEQFF
>TRBJ1-2|TRBV2|-|TRBD1
TGTGCCAGCAGGGAAGCAGGGGGAAACTATGGCTACACCTTC
CASREAGGNYGYTF
>TRBJ1-1|TRBV12-3/TRBV12-4|-|-
TGTGCCAGCAGAAGCGGAAAGTTAGTTGAAGCTTTCTTT
CASRSGKLVEAFF
>TRBJ2-5|TRBV9|-|-
TGTGCCAGCAGCGTAGGCCAGGTCCAAGAGACCCAGTACTTC
CASSVGQVQETQYF
>TRBJ1-6|TRBV19|-|-
TGTGCCAGTAGTACCTCTTTTGGCAGGGCTCAACGGAGCTCCTATAATTCACCCCTCCACTTT
CASSTSFGRAQRSSYNSPLHF
>TRBJ1-2|TRBV29-1|-|-
TGCAGCGTTCCCGACACTAACTATGGCTACACCTTC
CSVPDTNYGYTF
>TRBJ2-3|TRBV7-6|-|-
TGTGCCAGCAGCTTACGACTCTCAGATACGCAGTATTTT
CASSLRLSDTQYF
>TRBJ1-2|TRBV19|-|-
TGTGCCAGTAGCCCGACAAGCAGGAACTATGGCTACACCTTC
CASSPTSRNYGYTF
>TRBJ1-6|TRBV21-1|few|-
TGTGCCAGCATACGGGGACATTATAATTCACCCCTCCACTTT
CASIRGHYNSPLHF
>TRBJ1-1|TRBV19|-|TRBD1
TGTGCCAGTACCGAACCGGGGACAGGGATCTACAGTAGCACTGAAGCTTTCTTT
CASTEPGTGIYSSTEAFF